These T cell receptor beta chains were read from a single sample in a study of blood T cell repertoires in COVID-19. Produced via immunoSEQ multiplex PCR; TCRdb's table is partial and in-frame only. The table includes under 250,000 clones, roughly 83% detected once. The sequenced material came from PBMCs or T cells enriched from blood (not recorded which). These receptors were taken from a woman between 40 and 55 years old with acute COVID-19. Both conserved end residues are part of each CDR3. A D gene is named only where the DNA matches it firmly. Clone size is stated in some rows and not others, as once, few, many or a class when expanded.

j_gene	abundance	v_gene	d_gene	CDR3nt	CDR3aa
TRBJ1-3	once	TRBV7-2	-	TGTGCCAGCAGCTTAGCTCTTCGGGGTACGGAAAACACCATATATTTT	CASSLALRGTENTIYF
TRBJ2-5	-	TRBV7-3	-	TGTGCCAGCAGCGCCCACGGGGGACGGACCCAGTACTTC	CASSAHGGRTQYF
TRBJ2-7	-	TRBV27	-	TGTGCCAGCAGTTTATCGTTAGCCACTCAGACCTACGAGCAGTACTTC	CASSLSLATQTYEQYF
TRBJ1-6	-	TRBV30	TRBD1	TGTGCCTGGAGGGACAGGGGGCATAATTCACCCCTCCACTTT	CAWRDRGHNSPLHF
TRBJ2-5	-	TRBV28	-	TGTGCAAGCAGTACTACGGTGTACCAAGAGACCCAGTACTTC	CASSTTVYQETQYF
TRBJ1-1	-	TRBV4-3	-	TGCGCCAGCAGCCAAGGGTTCGCGCGGGTTGGGACTGAAGCTTTCTTT	CASSQGFARVGTEAFF
TRBJ1-2	-	TRBV3-1/TRBV3-2	-	TGTGCCAGCAGCCAAGACAGTCCTAACTATGGCTACACCTTC	CASSQDSPNYGYTF
TRBJ2-7	-	TRBV7-2	TRBD2	TGTGCCAGCAGCTTAGCCAGCCTAGCGGGTCGATACGAGCAGTACTTC	CASSLASLAGRYEQYF
TRBJ2-2	-	TRBV5-4	-	TGTGCCAGCAGCTGGAGTGGCAGGGAAGACACCGGGGAGCTGTTTTTT	CASSWSGREDTGELFF
TRBJ1-2	few	TRBV14	-	TGTGCCAGCAGCCAAGGGGCCGTCCCCATTAACTATGGCTACACCTTC	CASSQGAVPINYGYTF
TRBJ2-7	-	TRBV14	TRBD1	TGTGCCAGCAGCCCGGACAGGATCCACGAGCAGTACTTC	CASSPDRIHEQYF
TRBJ1-3	-	TRBV9	TRBD1	TGTGCCAGCAGCGGATTACAGGGGGCAGGAGGAAACACCATATATTTT	CASSGLQGAGGNTIYF
TRBJ2-7	-	TRBV9	-	TGTGCCAGCAGCGATGGCGTTGGAGGATCCTACGAGCAGTACTTC	CASSDGVGGSYEQYF
TRBJ1-1	-	TRBV7-2	-	TGTGCCAGCAGCTTAGGAGCGAAGGCTGAAGCTTTCTTT	CASSLGAKAEAFF
TRBJ1-1	-	TRBV7-8	TRBD1	TGTGCCAGCAGCTTAGCGGGGGGACAGAGAACAACTGAAGCTTTCTTT	CASSLAGGQRTTEAFF
TRBJ2-6	-	TRBV5-4	TRBD1	TGTGCCAGCAGCTTACAGGGGGCTATATCTGGGGCCAACGTCCTGACTTTC	CASSLQGAISGANVLTF
TRBJ1-5	once	TRBV2	TRBD1	TGTGCCAGCAGTGAAGCGCTTCGAGACAGGGGTAATCAGCCCCAGCATTTT	CASSEALRDRGNQPQHF
TRBJ2-2	-	TRBV2	-	TGTGCCAGCAGTGAAGTTAGCGGGAACACCGGGGAGCTGTTTTTT	CASSEVSGNTGELFF
TRBJ1-2	-	TRBV5-1	TRBD1	TGCGCCAGCAGCCCCACAGGGGGCAGGGACTATGGCTACACCTTC	CASSPTGGRDYGYTF
TRBJ2-5	-	TRBV19	-	TGTGCCAGTAGTAGTGCGGAGACCCAGTACTTC	CASSSAETQYF
TRBJ2-1	-	TRBV5-1	TRBD2	TGCGCCAGCAGCCCACCGGGACTAGCGGATGAGCAGTTCTTC	CASSPPGLADEQFF
TRBJ1-1	-	TRBV6-2/TRBV6-3	TRBD1	TGTGCCAGCAGTTACACAACAGGGGGCTTAGGGACTGAAGCTTTCTTT	CASSYTTGGLGTEAFF
TRBJ1-1	-	TRBV6-2/TRBV6-3	-	TGTGCCAGCAGCCTGGACTGGAACACTGAAGCTTTCTTT	CASSLDWNTEAFF
TRBJ1-4	-	TRBV27	TRBD1	TGTGCCAGCAGTCGAACCGGGACAGGGCATAATGAAAAACTGTTTTTT	CASSRTGTGHNEKLFF
TRBJ1-5	-	TRBV2	-	TGTGCCAGCAGCCAGGCACTCAGCAATCAGCCCCAGCATTTT	CASSQALSNQPQHF
TRBJ1-2	-	TRBV19	-	TGTGCCAGTAGATGGGGAGGAGATGGCTACACCTTC	CASRWGGDGYTF
TRBJ1-5	-	TRBV5-4	-	TGTGCCAGCAGCTTGGGGGTTAGCGAGCCCCAGCATTTT	CASSLGVSEPQHF
TRBJ2-5	few	TRBV6-8	-	TGTGCCAGCAGCCAGGACTCGAACGTACAAGAGACCCAGTACTTC	CASSQDSNVQETQYF
TRBJ2-7	-	TRBV15	-	TGTGCCACCAGCAGAGGAAGGGGCAGGTTATACGAGCAGTACTTC	CATSRGRGRLYEQYF
TRBJ2-1	few	TRBV7-3	-	TGTGCCAGCAGCTTAGGACATCTGGGCTACAATGAGCAGTTCTTC	CASSLGHLGYNEQFF
TRBJ1-2	-	TRBV10-3	TRBD1	TGTGCCAGCGGACAGGGGAACTATGGCTACACCTTC	CASGQGNYGYTF
TRBJ1-2	-	TRBV11-1	TRBD1	TGTGCCAGCAGTTTTAACGACAGGGGGCATGGCTACACCTTC	CASSFNDRGHGYTF
TRBJ1-6	-	TRBV27	TRBD1	TGTGCCAGCAGTTGGGGACAGGGCTCACCCCTCCACTTT	CASSWGQGSPLHF
TRBJ2-2	-	TRBV7-7	TRBD2	TGTGCCAGCAGCCCCCGTAGCGGGGGGGTAGCCGGGGAGCTGTTTTTT	CASSPRSGGVAGELFF
TRBJ2-1	-	TRBV30	-	TGTGCCTGGAGCCCAGGCTACAATGAGCAGTTCTTC	CAWSPGYNEQFF
TRBJ1-2	once	TRBV3-1/TRBV3-2	-	TGTGCCAGCGGGGCAAGTGGTGGCTACACCTTC	CASGASGGYTF
TRBJ2-7	-	TRBV2	TRBD1	TGTGCCAGCAGGGCCTCCCGGGACAGGGGCTACGAGCAGTACTTC	CASRASRDRGYEQYF
TRBJ2-1	-	TRBV5-1	TRBD2	TGCGCCAGCAACCCGGGACTAGCGGGATACAATGAGCAGTTCTTC	CASNPGLAGYNEQFF
TRBJ1-1	few	TRBV4-1	-	TGCGCCAGCAGCCAAGTGAACAGGGCCAACACTGAAGCTTTCTTT	CASSQVNRANTEAFF
TRBJ1-2	-	TRBV6-1	-	TGTGCCAGCAGAGAACCGGGTGTGTCTGCCGGTAACTATGGCTACACCTTC	CASREPGVSAGNYGYTF
TRBJ2-7	-	TRBV2	TRBD2	TGTGCCAGCACGGAGCGGGAGAGTTCCTACGAGCAGTACTTC	CASTERESSYEQYF
TRBJ2-1	-	TRBV9	TRBD2	TGTGCCAGCAGCGTACTAGCGGGAGCGGCCAATGAGCAGTTCTTC	CASSVLAGAANEQFF